This T cell receptor beta chain was obtained from a study of technical replicates of blood from several donors (dated by TCRdb to the late 2010s). V ends up 0 bases short and J 15 bases short, with an unmatched junction base count of 5. The germline V gene encodes CDR1 SGHAT and CDR2 FQNNGV. The CDR3 runs 12 amino acids, cysteine and phenylalanine included. The sequence is cut down to CDR3 DNA, 36 bases in frame from base 1. To note about this clone: What this receptor recognizes is not known. Base qualities are not at hand, and no much larger clone is one base apart.

The receptor library was made with the immunoSEQ multiplex PCR assay. The table was pulled from immuneACCESS by TCRdb, which kept in-frame rearrangements only. Such tables lose some clones; where checked, under half of the loss comes from unresolved V genes, and the rest has no known cause. This sample is represented by 72,000 or so clones; about 94% of them were singletons. Of the sample, about 0.4% is held by the ten largest clones. The rearrangement combines TRBV11-2 with TRBJ2-1; the junction holds 7 bases that match TRBD2. The sequenced sample consisted of T cells isolated from PBMCs. The receptor was isolated from a human donor in good health. The nucleotide sequence is given as TGTGCCAGCAGCTTAGAAATAGCGGGTTTGTTCTTC. Its protein is CASSLEIAGLFF.